This TCR beta chain came from a study of blood T cell repertoires in COVID-19. In the study overall: Samples of COVID-19 (acute and convalescent) were obtained from the United States, Italy and Spain. The cDNA or gDNA used as material had been derived from T cells, B-cell-depleted T cells, or PBMCs.

Per the original data handling: Amplifying reference gene primers gave estimates of nucleated cell counts. Only in-frame clones appear in the TCRdb table, and some are missing; sequencing was by immunoSEQ multiplex PCR. The DNA gave D and trimming, while V, J and clone size come from that table. The sample shows approximately 170,000 clones, just under 90% of them seen only once. This receptor was identified in a man aged 18 to 29 with active or convalescent COVID-19. The sequenced sample was peripheral blood.

CDR3 sequence: CASSQDQTRFDPNYGYTF. CDR3 DNA: TGTGCCAGCAGCCAAGATCAGACAAGGTTTGACCCTAACTATGGCTACACCTTC. The rearrangement joins TRBV14 to TRBJ1-2, with unresolved D. Trimming pared 0 bases from V and 0 bases from J, leaving 17 bases between. The CDR3 covers 18 residues. Germline-derived CDR1 and CDR2 are SGHDN and FVKESK.